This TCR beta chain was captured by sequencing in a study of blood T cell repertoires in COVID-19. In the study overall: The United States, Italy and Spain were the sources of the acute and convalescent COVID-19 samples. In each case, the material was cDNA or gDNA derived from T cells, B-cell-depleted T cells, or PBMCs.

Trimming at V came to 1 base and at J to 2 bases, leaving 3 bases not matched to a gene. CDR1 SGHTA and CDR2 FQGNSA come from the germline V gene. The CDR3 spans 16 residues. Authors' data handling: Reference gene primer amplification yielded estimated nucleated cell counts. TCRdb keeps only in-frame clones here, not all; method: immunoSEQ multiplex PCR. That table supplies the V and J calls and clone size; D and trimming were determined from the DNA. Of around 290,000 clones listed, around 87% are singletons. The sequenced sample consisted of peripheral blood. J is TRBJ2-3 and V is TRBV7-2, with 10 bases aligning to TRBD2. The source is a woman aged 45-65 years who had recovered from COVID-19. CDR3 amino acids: CASSLVGLAATDTQYF. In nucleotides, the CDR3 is TGTGCCAGCAGCTTAGTAGGACTAGCGGCCACAGATACGCAGTATTTT.